The 12 T cell receptor beta chains presented below share a single source sample, sequenced in a study of graft-versus-host responses after intestinal transplantation (dated by TCRdb to about 2021). What the time point label conveys for this sample: cells obtained before transplantation from donor or recipient. Library creation used the immunoSEQ multiplex PCR assay. TCRdb holds this immuneACCESS table with in-frame rearrangements only. Some clones are missing; in checked studies, unresolved V genes explain under half, and the rest has no known cause. Across this sample there are 50,000 or so clones, with about nine tenths seen only once. The ten top clones hold about 2.5% of the sample. These receptors have no identified antigens. The sequenced sample was unstimulated CD4+ T cells sorted from spleen or lymph node cells, obtained before transplant. These receptors came from a human donor who was the organ donor for an intestinal transplant.

This chain uses TRBV5-1 with TRBJ2-5; D is perhaps TRBD2 (7 bases). The end of the DNA fits TRBJ2-7 better, so the J call may be wrong. Germline-derived CDR1 and CDR2 are SGHRS and YFSETQ. The CDR3 contains 17 residues. The DNA for the CDR3 is TGCGCCAGCAGCTTCCCAGTGGGGGGGGCATCCGCCTACGAGCAGTACTTC. This translates into CASSFPVGGASAYEQYF.

This chain links TRBV6-1 with TRBJ2-1; possible D gene TRBD2, 5 bases. The CDR3 consists of 14 residues. V gave up 4 bases and J gave up 4 bases, with 11 bases separating them. CDR1 and CDR2 (germline): MNHNS, SASEGT. As DNA, the CDR3 is TGTGCCAGCAGTGCGTGGGGAGCATACAATGAGCAGTTCTTC. Its protein is CASSAWGAYNEQFF.

This clone was seen a single time. The V gene is TRBV11-2, the J gene TRBJ1-1, with TRBD1 identical over 7 bases. V lost 3 bases, J lost 1 base, and 5 bases stayed unmatched. This CDR3 comprises 15 residues. Germline CDR1 is SGHAT and CDR2 is FQNNGV. CDR3 amino acids: CASSFSTGWNTEAFF. In DNA form, the CDR3 reads TGTGCCAGCAGCTTCTCGACAGGGTGGAACACTGAAGCTTTCTTT.

Here the CDR3 reads CASRPTILTTQYF. In nucleotides, the CDR3 is TGTGCCAGCAGACCTACTATCCTGACGACGCAGTATTTT. The rearrangement uses TRBV2 and TRBJ2-3, with D uncertain. V shed 6 bases and J shed 9 bases, with 16 bases lying between them. The V gene's germline CDR1 is SNHLY and CDR2 FYNNEI. The length of the CDR3 is 13 residues.

On this clone itself: One end of the junction fails to match germline, which may point to a read error. The chain uses TRBV4-1 and TRBJ2-3, with 9 positions matching TRBD2. Germline-derived CDR1 and CDR2 are MGHRA and YSYEKL. The CDR3 extends over 14 amino acids. The chain's CDR3 is CASRRAGGTDTQYF. The CDR3 nucleotides are TGTGCCAGCAGGCGAGCGGGAGGAACAGATACGCAGTATTTT.

The J gene is TRBJ2-1, the V gene TRBV27; TRBD2 matches 13 bases. Trimming removed 3 bases from V and 5 bases from J; junction bases left unmatched: 4. The CDR3 spans 16 residues. CDR1 and CDR2 (germline): MNHEY, SMNVEV (reference sequence). This CDR3 is CASSFGTSGVDNEQFF. The CDR3 nucleotides are TGTGCCAGCAGTTTCGGGACTAGCGGGGTGGACAATGAGCAGTTCTTC.

The CDR3 loop is CASSVDRGIGNTIYF. The CDR3 DNA reads as TGTGCCAGCAGTGTGGACAGGGGAATAGGAAACACCATATATTTT. V usage is TRBV2 and J usage is TRBJ1-3; 9 nucleotides match TRBD1. Per germline, CDR1 SNHLY and CDR2 FYNNEI. V shed 4 bases, J shed 4 bases, and the junction held 5 bases outside the gene matches. There are 15 residues in the CDR3.

The rearrangement joins TRBV5-1 to TRBJ2-2; D is perhaps TRBD1 (6 bases). V dropped 4 bases and J dropped 8 bases, with 21 bases sitting between them. Per the germline V gene, CDR1 is SGHRS and CDR2 is YFSETQ. The CDR3 length is 16 residues. The CDR3, as DNA: TGCGCCAGCAGCAGCCTTACCGTACAGGGCCCAGGGGAGCTGTTTTTT. It yields the protein CASSSLTVQGPGELFF.

This clone showed up just once. The chain carries TRBV5-6 and TRBJ2-5; 8 bases agree with TRBD2. The CDR3 covers 15 residues. Germline-derived CDR1 and CDR2 are SGHDT and YYEEEE. The V segment lost 5 bases and the J segment 3 bases; nucleotides outside the gene matches: 9. CDR3 region: CASSSSGLLEETQYF. In nucleotides, the CDR3 is TGTGCCAGCAGTTCTAGCGGGCTGCTGGAAGAGACCCAGTACTTC.

The V and J genes are TRBV6-5 and TRBJ2-1, with unresolved D. CDR1 and CDR2 from the germline V gene are MNHEY and SVGAGI. This CDR3 has 12 residues. Trimming removed 6 bases from V and 4 bases from J, with 7 bases in between. CDR3 bases: TGTGCCAGCAGACCCACATACAATGAGCAGTTCTTC. Amino acid sequence: CASRPTYNEQFF.

V is TRBV28 and J is TRBJ2-7, with 8 bases that match TRBD2. The CDR3 loop spans 14 amino acids. Looked up from germline, CDR1 is MDHEN and CDR2 is SYDVKM. J gave up 4 bases and V 2 bases, and 4 bases lay outside the gene matches. In nucleotides, the CDR3 is TGTGCCAGCAGTTTACGGGAGGGCCTTTACGAGCAGTACTTC. Its protein product is CASSLREGLYEQYF.

The rearrangement uses TRBV5-4 and TRBJ2-7; 10 nucleotides agree with TRBD2. CDR1 is SGHNT, CDR2 YYREEE, per germline (reference sequence). This CDR3 is 12 amino acids long. V dropped 1 base and J dropped 13; count of bases not matched to a gene: 5. CDR3 sequence: CASSLFQLAGYF. The CDR3 coding sequence is TGTGCCAGCAGCTTGTTCCAACTAGCGGGATACTTC.